The 25 T cell receptor beta chains reported below all come from one sample, sequenced in a study of T cell responses to AZD1222 COVID-19 vaccine. Produced via immunoSEQ multiplex PCR; TCRdb's table is partial and in-frame only. The sample has around 150,000 clones, roughly 94% seen once. The sequencing used peripheral blood, collected on day 0 of AZD1222 vaccination. The receptors were gathered from an adult in good health.

The gene calls are TRBV4-2 and TRBJ2-2; D is possibly TRBD1 (7 bases). Per germline, CDR1 LGHNA and CDR2 YNFKEQ. CDR3 length: 22 amino acids. Between the trimmed V and J ends, which lost 7 bases and 0 bases, there was a span of 33 bases. The CDR3 bases are TGTGCCAGCACCCATCTTACAACCACACAGGGGTCGGGGGATCCGAACACCGGGGAGCTGTTTTTT. Amino acid sequence: CASTHLTTTQGSGDPNTGELFF.

V and J are TRBV7-9 and TRBJ2-5, with D possibly TRBD2 on 7 matching bases. The germline CDR1 and CDR2 sequences are SEHNR and FQNEAQ (reference sequence). V lost 1 base, J lost 5 bases, and 23 bases lay in between. The CDR3 is 18 residues long. CDR3 loop: CASSLEVGGPRSRETQYF. CDR3 in DNA: TGTGCCAGCAGCTTAGAAGTCGGGGGGCCCCGGTCCAGGGAGACCCAGTACTTC.

The chain links TRBV27 to TRBJ2-3, with a tentative D call TRBD2 (5 bases). This CDR3 comprises 13 residues. V shed 7 bases and J shed 8 bases, with 16 bases lying between them. Germline CDR1 MNHEY, CDR2 SMNVEV (reference sequence). DNA for the CDR3: TGTGCCAGCATGAAAGAACGTCGGGGTACGCAGTATTTT. Protein: CASMKERRGTQYF.

This chain uses TRBV24-1 with TRBJ2-7, with D tentatively TRBD1 (6 bases). V lost 4 bases and J 6 bases, leaving 15 bases between the germline ends. CDR1 KGHDR and CDR2 SFDVKD come from the germline V gene. The CDR3 length is 14 residues. The CDR3 DNA sequence: TGTGCCACCAGTGAGGGGGCCAGAAGTCGCGAGCAGTACTTC. Translated: CATSEGARSREQYF.

This chain links TRBV14 with TRBJ2-5; D remains ambiguous. Trimming shortened V by 1 base and J by 2 bases, and 11 bases separated the two germline ends. Germline V lookup: CDR1 SGHDN, CDR2 FVKESK. The CDR3 runs to 15 residues. CDR3 nucleotides: TGTGCCAGCAGCCAAGTTCTTAACAGACAAGAGACCCAGTACTTC. This encodes CASSQVLNRQETQYF.

In this sample, this clone turned up once. The V gene is TRBV7-9, the J gene TRBJ1-2; D perhaps matches TRBD1 (5 bases). The CDR3 length is 13 residues. V was cut by 0 bases and J by 13 bases, with 15 bases left in between. Germline lookup yields CDR1 SEHNR and CDR2 FQNEAQ (reference sequence). As DNA, the CDR3 is TGTGCCAGCAGCTTAGCTTGGCAGGGAGCGTTCACCTTC. Its protein product is CASSLAWQGAFTF.

Remarks on this clone: One junction end disagrees with the germline gene, perhaps due to a read error. The rearrangement links TRBV19 to TRBJ1-1; TRBD1 aligns across 7 bases. The CDR3 runs 12 residues. Germline-derived CDR1 and CDR2 are LNHDA and SQIVND (reference sequence). The CDR3 coding sequence is TGTGCCAGTAGTATATCGGCGGAACAGGGGACCTTT. Encoded protein: CASSISAEQGTF.

The table lists this clone with a count of one. The rearrangement uses TRBV19 and TRBJ2-5; D not resolved. This CDR3 contains 13 residues. CDR1 is LNHDA and CDR2 is SQIVND in the germline V gene (reference sequence). V lost 1 base to trimming and J lost 2 bases, with 5 bases between them. CDR3 coding DNA: TGTGCCAGTAGTATAGCGCAGCAAGAGACCCAGTACTTC. Protein product: CASSIAQQETQYF.

The chain links TRBV27 to TRBJ2-1, with 7 bases that match TRBD2. CDR1 is MNHEY and CDR2 is SMNVEV in the germline V gene (reference sequence). The CDR3 sequence is 15 residues long. V lost 8 bases to trimming and J lost 3 bases; unmatched junction nucleotides: 10. The CDR3 region has the DNA TGTGCCAGCGCACGAGCGGGGACTTACTACAATGAGCAGTTCTTC. Amino acid sequence: CASARAGTYYNEQFF.

Points on this clone: A read error may produce the germline difference seen at one junction end. The chain combines TRBV7-9 with TRBJ2-4, with D perhaps TRBD1 (6 bases). The CDR3 is 17 residues long. The germline gives CDR1 SEHNR, CDR2 FQNEAQ (reference sequence). The CDR3 reads CASSLAWQGPVKNIQYF. For the CDR3, the DNA is TGTGCCAGTAGCTTAGCGTGGCAGGGGCCGGTCAAAAACATTCAGTACTTC.

The chain recombines TRBV30 with TRBJ2-2, with D perhaps matching TRBD2 (5 bases). Deletions cut 4 bases from V and 5 bases from J, with 11 bases between. Germline loops: CDR1 GTSNPN, CDR2 SVGIG (reference sequence). The CDR3 extends over 13 amino acids. The CDR3 DNA follows: TGTGCCTGGAATGGCGGGCTAACCGGGGAGCTGTTTTTT. Translating it yields CAWNGGLTGELFF.

The chain has TRBV4-1 and TRBJ1-6, with a possible D match to TRBD1 (6 bases). V lost 0 bases, J lost 0 bases, and 9 bases lay in between. This CDR3 has 17 residues. The V gene's germline CDR1 is MGHRA and CDR2 YSYEKL. The chain's CDR3 is CASSQDQGSSYNSPLHF. CDR3 nucleotide sequence: TGCGCCAGCAGCCAAGATCAGGGGAGCTCCTATAATTCACCCCTCCACTTT.

The V call is TRBV11-2, the J call TRBJ1-1; D is ambiguous. In germline, CDR1 is SGHAT, CDR2 FQNNGV. The CDR3 runs 11 residues. V lost 3 bases and J 7 bases, leaving 6 bases between the germline ends. As DNA, the CDR3 is TGTGCCAGCAGCTTCCCTGGTGAAGCTTTCTTT. Translating it yields CASSFPGEAFF.

This clone was seen a single time. This chain joins TRBV28 and TRBJ1-5; TRBD1 matches at 7 bases. J was trimmed by 4 bases and V by 10 bases; bases with no gene match: 4. Germline V lookup: CDR1 MDHEN, CDR2 SYDVKM. This CDR3 spans 12 amino acids. The CDR3 region is CAIRGGNQPQHF. For the CDR3, the DNA is TGTGCCATCAGGGGGGGGAATCAGCCCCAGCATTTT.

The chain combines TRBV25-1 with TRBJ1-1; weak D call: TRBD1 (5 bases). The germline V gene encodes CDR1 MGHDK and CDR2 SYGVNS. Between the trimmed V and J ends, which lost 1 base and 6 bases, there was a span of 6 bases. This CDR3 contains 12 residues. The CDR3 sequence is CASSEWGAEAFF. DNA of the CDR3: TGTGCCAGCAGTGAATGGGGGGCTGAAGCTTTCTTT.

There are a few counts of this clone. The chain couples TRBV6-4 to TRBJ2-1, with D maybe TRBD2 (5 bases). Per the germline V gene, CDR1 is MRHNA and CDR2 is SNTAGT. V gave up 4 bases and J gave up 6 bases, with 16 bases separating them. CDR3 length: 15 amino acids. CDR3 in amino acids: CASSAGVESPNEQFF. The CDR3 DNA sequence: TGTGCCAGCAGTGCCGGGGTAGAGTCCCCCAATGAGCAGTTCTTC.

In this sample, this clone turned up a few times. The V call is TRBV12-5, the J call TRBJ2-7; 7 nucleotides agree with TRBD2. V was pared by 4 bases and J by 0 bases, with 9 bases of the junction left unmatched. Germline loops: CDR1 LGHNT, CDR2 FRNRAP. The CDR3 has 16 amino acids. The CDR3 region has the DNA TGTGCTAGTGGTTCCCAGGCGGGAGAATCCTCCTACGAGCAGTACTTC. Protein sequence: CASGSQAGESSYEQYF. Complete variable domain (other parts from reference TRBV12-5 and TRBJ2-7): DARVTQTPRHKVTEMGQEVTMRCQPILGHNTVFWYRQTMMQGLELLAYFRNRAPLDDSGMPKDRFSAEMPDATLATLKIQPSEPRDSAVYFCASGSQAGESSYEQYFGPGTRLTVT.

The chain has TRBV14 and TRBJ2-6; D might be TRBD2 (5 bases). The V and J ends lost 3 bases and 0 bases respectively, with 15 bases between them. The CDR3 contains 18 residues. The germline V gene encodes CDR1 SGHDN and CDR2 FVKESK. As DNA, the CDR3 is TGTGCCAGCAGCCATATCACCGGGGTCGGCTCTGGGGCCAACGTCCTGACTTTC. The encoded protein is CASSHITGVGSGANVLTF. The whole variable domain, filled in from reference TRBV14 and TRBJ2-6, reads EAGVTQFPSHSVIEKGQTVTLRCDPISGHDNLYWYRRVMGKEIKFLLHFVKESKQDESGMPNNRFLAERTGGTYSTLKVQPAELEDSGVYFCASSHITGVGSGANVLTFGAGSRLTVL.

The rearrangement uses TRBV7-9 and TRBJ2-7, with D possibly called TRBD1 or TRBD2 (5 bases each). Germline V CDR1 and CDR2: SEHNR, FQNEAQ (reference sequence). Trimming removed 6 bases from V and 2 bases from J, with 11 bases in between. The CDR3 totals 13 residues. The CDR3 reads CASSGGVTYEQYF. The CDR3 DNA reads as TGTGCCAGCAGTGGGGGAGTGACCTACGAGCAGTACTTC. Supplemented by reference TRBV7-9 and TRBJ2-7, the full variable domain reads DTGVSQNPRHKITKRGQNVTFRCDPISEHNRLYWYRQTLGQGPEFLTYFQNEAQLEKSRLLSDRFSAERPKGSFSTLEIQRTEQGDSAMYLCASSGGVTYEQYFGPGTRLTVT.

V is TRBV5-4 and J is TRBJ2-1, with unresolved D. Germline CDR1 and CDR2: SGHNT and YYREEE (reference sequence). The ends were cut back, 5 bases at V and 4 bases at J, with 13 bases in the middle. The CDR3 contains 14 residues. CDR3 protein: CASSGPWVYNEQFF. CDR3 nucleotides: TGTGCCAGCAGTGGCCCTTGGGTTTACAATGAGCAGTTCTTC.

The rearrangement uses TRBV11-2 and TRBJ1-2; D gene unclear. The germline CDR1 and CDR2 sequences are SGHAT and FQNNGV. This CDR3 comprises 15 residues. V dropped 0 bases and J dropped 3 bases, with 11 bases sitting between them. The DNA of the CDR3 is TGTGCCAGCAGCTTAGATAGGGCCAGCCACTATGGCTACACCTTC. Its translation is CASSLDRASHYGYTF.

The chain is built from TRBV6-5 and TRBJ2-7; D is possibly TRBD2 (6 bases). The ends were cut back, 2 bases at V and 5 bases at J, with 13 bases in the middle. The CDR3 consists of 14 residues. Germline CDR1 and CDR2: MNHEY and SVGAGI. The CDR3 is CASSYDRGSHEQYF. CDR3 in DNA: TGTGCCAGCAGTTACGATCGGGGGAGCCACGAGCAGTACTTC.

The gene calls are TRBV5-4 and TRBJ1-4, with D possibly being TRBD1 (6 bases). The CDR3 runs 16 residues. Trimming pared 3 bases from V and 0 bases from J, leaving 12 bases between. Germline V gene lookup returns CDR1 SGHNT and CDR2 YYREEE (reference sequence). The CDR3 sequence: CASSSGQYATNEKLFF. CDR3 DNA: TGTGCCAGCAGCTCCGGACAGTACGCAACTAATGAAAAACTGTTTTTT.

This chain links TRBV27 with TRBJ1-1, with D unresolved. Trimming took off 5 bases at V and 1 base at J, with 8 bases between the two ends. Germline values: CDR1 MNHEY, CDR2 SMNVEV (reference sequence). This CDR3 contains 13 residues. The CDR3 here is CASSPPGNTEAFF. The CDR3 DNA reads as TGTGCCAGCAGTCCACCGGGGAACACTGAAGCTTTCTTT.

The chain is built from TRBV11-2 and TRBJ2-2, with 15 bases that match TRBD2. Germline V gene sequence: CDR1 SGHAT, CDR2 FQNNGV. V lost 1 base, J lost 8 bases, and 11 bases stayed unmatched. CDR3 length: 19 amino acids. CDR3 in DNA: TGTGCCAGCAGCTTAGCACCAAGGACTAGCGGGAGGGCCGTGGGGGAGCTGTTTTTT. Translation: CASSLAPRTSGRAVGELFF.